The entry that follows covers one TCR beta chain sequence. Its antigen remains unknown. CDR3 size: 13 residues. This sample was taken from a study of cytomegalovirus exposure and HLA in healthy donors. General observations from the study: Rare TCR sequences dominated, though some public TCRs recurred in many donors. Later, an analysis found that TCR clusters from the first cohort tended to co-occur in the 120 validation repertoires.

Here immunoSEQ multiplex PCR was the method, and the copy in TCRdb shows in-frame clones only, minus some. Of some 74,000 clones listed, 93% were seen once; the top ten hold 3% to 4%. The TCR sequence derives from a woman aged 25 to 45 in good health and CMV-seronegative. The genes are TRBV21-1 and TRBJ2-2; the D call in the table, TRBD2, was not verified against the DNA. TRBV21-1 constitutes a pseudogene. Sequences were obtained from PBMCs. CDR3 coding DNA: TGTGCCAGCCGGGGGGTTCGCCCCGGGGAGCTGTTTTTT. Residues: CASRGVRPGELFF.